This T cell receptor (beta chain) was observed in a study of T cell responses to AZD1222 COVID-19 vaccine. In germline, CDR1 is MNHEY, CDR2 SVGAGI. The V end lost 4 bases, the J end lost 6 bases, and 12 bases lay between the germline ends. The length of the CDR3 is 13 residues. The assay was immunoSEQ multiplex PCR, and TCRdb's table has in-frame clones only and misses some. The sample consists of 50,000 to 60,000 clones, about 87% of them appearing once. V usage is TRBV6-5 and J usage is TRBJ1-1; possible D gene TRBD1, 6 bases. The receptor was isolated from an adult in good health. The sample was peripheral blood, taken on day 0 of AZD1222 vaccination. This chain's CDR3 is CASSSHSGAEAFF. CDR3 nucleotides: TGTGCCAGCAGTTCCCACTCAGGGGCTGAAGCTTTCTTT.